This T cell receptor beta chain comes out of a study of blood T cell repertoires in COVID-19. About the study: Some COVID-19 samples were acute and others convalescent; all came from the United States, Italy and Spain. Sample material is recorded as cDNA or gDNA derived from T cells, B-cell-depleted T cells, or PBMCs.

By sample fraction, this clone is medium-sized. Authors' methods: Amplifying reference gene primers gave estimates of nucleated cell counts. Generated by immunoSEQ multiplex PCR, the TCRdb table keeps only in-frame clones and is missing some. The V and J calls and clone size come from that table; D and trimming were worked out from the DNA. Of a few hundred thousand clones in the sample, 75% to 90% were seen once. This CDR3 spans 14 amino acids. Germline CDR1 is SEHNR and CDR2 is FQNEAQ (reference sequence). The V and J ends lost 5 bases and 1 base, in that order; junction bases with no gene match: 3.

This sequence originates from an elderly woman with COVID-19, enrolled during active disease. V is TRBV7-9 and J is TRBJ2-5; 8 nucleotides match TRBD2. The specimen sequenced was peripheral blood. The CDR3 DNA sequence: TGTGCCAGCAGCGTAACTAGCGGCCAAGAGACCCAGTACTTC. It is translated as CASSVTSGQETQYF. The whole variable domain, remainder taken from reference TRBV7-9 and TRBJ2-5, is DTGVSQNPRHKITKRGQNVTFRCDPISEHNRLYWYRQTLGQGPEFLTYFQNEAQLEKSRLLSDRFSAERPKGSFSTLEIQRTEQGDSAMYLCASSVTSGQETQYFGPGTRLLVL.